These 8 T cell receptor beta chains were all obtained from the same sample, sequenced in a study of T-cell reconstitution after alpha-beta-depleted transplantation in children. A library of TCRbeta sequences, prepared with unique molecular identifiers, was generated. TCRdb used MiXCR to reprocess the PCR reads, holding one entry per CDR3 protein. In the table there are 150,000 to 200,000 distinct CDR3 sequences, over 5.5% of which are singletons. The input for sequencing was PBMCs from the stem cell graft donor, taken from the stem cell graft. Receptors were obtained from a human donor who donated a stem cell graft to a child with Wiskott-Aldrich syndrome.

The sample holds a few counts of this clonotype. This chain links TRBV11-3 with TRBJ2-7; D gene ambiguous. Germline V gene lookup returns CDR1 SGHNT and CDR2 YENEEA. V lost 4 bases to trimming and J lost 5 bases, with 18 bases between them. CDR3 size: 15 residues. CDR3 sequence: CASSWTVLALHEQYF. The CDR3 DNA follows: TGTGCCAGCAGCTGGACGGTTTTGGCCCTACACGAGCAGTACTTC.

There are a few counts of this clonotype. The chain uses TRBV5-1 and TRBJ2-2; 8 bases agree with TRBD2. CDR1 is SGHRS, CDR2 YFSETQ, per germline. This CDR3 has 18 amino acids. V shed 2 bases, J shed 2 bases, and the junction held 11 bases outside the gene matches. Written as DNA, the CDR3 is TGCGCCAGCAGCTTCTTTTTTCGGCGGGGGGTAAACACCGGGGAGCTGTTTTTT. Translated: CASSFFFRRGVNTGELFF.

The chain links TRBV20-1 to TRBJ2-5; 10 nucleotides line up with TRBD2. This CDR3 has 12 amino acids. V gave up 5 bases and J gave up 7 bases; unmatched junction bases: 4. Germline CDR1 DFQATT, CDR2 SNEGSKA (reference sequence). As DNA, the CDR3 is TGCAGTGCTGGGAGCGGGGGGGGGACCCAGTACTTC. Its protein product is CSAGSGGGTQYF.

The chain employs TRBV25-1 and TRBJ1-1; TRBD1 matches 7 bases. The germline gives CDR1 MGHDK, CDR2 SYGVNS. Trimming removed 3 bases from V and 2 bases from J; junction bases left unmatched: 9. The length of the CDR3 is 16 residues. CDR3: CASSDQAGTANTEAFF. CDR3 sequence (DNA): TGTGCCAGCAGTGACCAAGCGGGGACAGCCAACACTGAAGCTTTCTTT.

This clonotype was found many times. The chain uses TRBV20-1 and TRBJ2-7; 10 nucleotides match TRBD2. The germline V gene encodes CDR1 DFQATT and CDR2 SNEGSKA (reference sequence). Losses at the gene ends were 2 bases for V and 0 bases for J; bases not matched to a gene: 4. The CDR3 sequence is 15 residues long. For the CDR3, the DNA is TGCAGTGCTAGACTAGCGGGGGCCAACTCCTACGAGCAGTACTTC. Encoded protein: CSARLAGANSYEQYF.

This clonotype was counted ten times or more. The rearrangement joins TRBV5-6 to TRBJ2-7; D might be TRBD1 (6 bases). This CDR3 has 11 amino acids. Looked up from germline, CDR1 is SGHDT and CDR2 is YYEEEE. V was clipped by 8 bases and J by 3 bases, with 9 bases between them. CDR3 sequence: CASTGSYEQYF. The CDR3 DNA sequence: TGTGCCAGTACAGGGAGCTACGAGCAGTACTTC.

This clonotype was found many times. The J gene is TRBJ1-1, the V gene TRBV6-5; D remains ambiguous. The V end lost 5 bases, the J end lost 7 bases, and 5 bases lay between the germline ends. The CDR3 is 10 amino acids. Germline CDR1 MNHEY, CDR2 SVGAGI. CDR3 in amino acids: CASSAVEAFF. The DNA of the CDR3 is TGTGCCAGCAGTGCAGTTGAAGCTTTCTTT.

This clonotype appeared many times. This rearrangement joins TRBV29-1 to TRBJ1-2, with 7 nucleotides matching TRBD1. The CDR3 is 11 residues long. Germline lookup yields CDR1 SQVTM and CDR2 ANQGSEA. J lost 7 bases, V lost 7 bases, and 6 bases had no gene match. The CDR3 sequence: CSERTGGGYTF. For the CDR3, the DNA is TGCAGCGAAAGGACAGGCGGTGGCTACACCTTC.